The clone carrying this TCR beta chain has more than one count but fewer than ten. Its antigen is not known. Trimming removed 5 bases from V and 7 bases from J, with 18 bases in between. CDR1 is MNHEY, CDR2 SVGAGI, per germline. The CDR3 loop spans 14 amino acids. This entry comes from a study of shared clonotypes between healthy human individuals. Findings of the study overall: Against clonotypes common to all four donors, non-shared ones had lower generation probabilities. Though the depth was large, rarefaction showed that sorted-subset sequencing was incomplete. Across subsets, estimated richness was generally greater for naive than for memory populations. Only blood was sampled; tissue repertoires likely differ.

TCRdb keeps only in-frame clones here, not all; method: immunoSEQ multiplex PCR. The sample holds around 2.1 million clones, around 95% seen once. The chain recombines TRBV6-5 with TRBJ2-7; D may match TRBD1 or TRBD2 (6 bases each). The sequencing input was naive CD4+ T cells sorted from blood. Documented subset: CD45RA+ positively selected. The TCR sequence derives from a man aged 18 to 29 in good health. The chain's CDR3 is CASSPRGGTKEQYF. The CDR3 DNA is TGTGCCAGCAGTCCAAGAGGGGGGACCAAAGAGCAGTACTTC.